This T cell receptor (beta chain) was identified in a study of blood T cell repertoires in COVID-19. Trimming removed 5 bases from V and 2 bases from J, with 16 bases in between. The CDR3 spans 15 residues. The germline gives CDR1 MNHEY, CDR2 SVGAGI. Generated by immunoSEQ multiplex PCR, the TCRdb table keeps only in-frame clones and is missing some. Seen here are roughly 160,000 clones, approximately 81% observed once, and the top ten hold around 6%. The sequenced sample consisted of PBMCs or T cells enriched from blood (not recorded which). The chain carries TRBV6-5 and TRBJ2-7, with D possibly being TRBD2 (6 bases). The receptor was isolated from a woman aged 40 to 50 with acute COVID-19. Written as DNA, the CDR3 is TGTGCCAGCAGTAGAAGTGGCGGGGCAACCTACGAGCAGTACTTC. Translation: CASSRSGGATYEQYF.